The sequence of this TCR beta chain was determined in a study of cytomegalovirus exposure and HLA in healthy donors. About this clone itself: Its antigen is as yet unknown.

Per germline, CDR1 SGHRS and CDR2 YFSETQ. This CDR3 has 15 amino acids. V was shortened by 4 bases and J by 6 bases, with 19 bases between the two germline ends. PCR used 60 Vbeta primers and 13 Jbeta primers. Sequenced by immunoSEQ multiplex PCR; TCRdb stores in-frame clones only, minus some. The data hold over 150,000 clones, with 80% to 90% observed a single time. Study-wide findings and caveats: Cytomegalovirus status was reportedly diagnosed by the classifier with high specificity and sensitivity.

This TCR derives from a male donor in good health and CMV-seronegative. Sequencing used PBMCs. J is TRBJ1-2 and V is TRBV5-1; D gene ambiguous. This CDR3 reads CASSVDDGTINGYTF. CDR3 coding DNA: TGCGCCAGCAGCGTAGATGACGGTACTATTAATGGCTACACCTTC.